This T cell receptor (beta chain) was sequenced for a study of B cell selection in AIRE deficiency. A remark on this clone: The antigen is unknown.

Sorted regulatory T cells were CD4-positive, CD25-high and CD127-low or negative. CDR3 length equals 16 residues. V shed 5 bases and J 5 bases; nucleotides not matched to a gene: 7. CDR1 and CDR2 from the germline V gene are ENHRY and SYGVKD. Broader study findings: Patient Tconv cells held 25% to 35% of Treg sequences shared by healthy donors. Shorter CDR3s marked shared Treg sequences, biased toward few non-templated insertions.

The data were produced by immunoSEQ multiplex PCR, yet TCRdb's version contains in-frame clones alone and is incomplete. The sample consists of tens of thousands of clones, around nine tenths of them appearing once. V and J are TRBV10-3 and TRBJ2-1; 12 bases align to TRBD2. This clonotype was sampled from a human donor in good health. The sample comprised CD4+CD25+ Tregs sorted from PBMCs. The CDR3 nucleotides are TGTGCCATCAGTACCCAGACTAGCGGGAGCCACAATGAGCAGTTCTTC. Translation gives CAISTQTSGSHNEQFF.